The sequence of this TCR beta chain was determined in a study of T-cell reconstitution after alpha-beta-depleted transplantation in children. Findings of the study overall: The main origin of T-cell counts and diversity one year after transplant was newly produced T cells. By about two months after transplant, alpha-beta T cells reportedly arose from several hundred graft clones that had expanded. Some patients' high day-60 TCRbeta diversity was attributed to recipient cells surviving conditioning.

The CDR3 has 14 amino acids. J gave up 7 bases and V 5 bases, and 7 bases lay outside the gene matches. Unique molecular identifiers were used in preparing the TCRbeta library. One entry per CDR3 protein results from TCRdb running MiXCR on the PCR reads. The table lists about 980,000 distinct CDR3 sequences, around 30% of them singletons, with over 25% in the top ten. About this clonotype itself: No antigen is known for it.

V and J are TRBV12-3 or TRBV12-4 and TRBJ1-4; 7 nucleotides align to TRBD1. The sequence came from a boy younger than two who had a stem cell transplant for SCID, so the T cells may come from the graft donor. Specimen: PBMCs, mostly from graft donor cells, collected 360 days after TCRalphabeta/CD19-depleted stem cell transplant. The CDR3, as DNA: TGTGCCAGCAGTGTTGTGCGGGACAGTGAAAAACTGTTTTTT. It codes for CASSVVRDSEKLFF.